What follows are 17 T cell receptor beta chains derived from one specimen sequenced in a study of Ad26.COV2.S vaccination and SARS-CoV-2 variants. Noted treatment: about 20 received Ad26.COV2.S at low or high dose, single or two shots; about 5 received placebo; per-sample allocation not given. Day 63 after the first injection of vaccine or placebo was the sampling time. Assay: immunoSEQ multiplex PCR; the TCRdb copy retains only in-frame clones and omits some. The profile covers roughly 500,000 clones, with around nine tenths appearing a single time and about 13% taken by the ten largest. Sequenced here: peripheral blood, sampled in a trial of Ad26.COV2.S vaccine versus placebo. These receptors all stem from a person aged 18-60 years who received the Ad26.COV2.S COVID-19 vaccine or a placebo.

This clone was seen a single time. The V call is TRBV7-3, the J call TRBJ2-1, with D uncertain. CDR3 length: 14 amino acids. The V end was cut by 1 base, the J end by 9 bases, with 13 bases between. Germline-derived CDR1 and CDR2 are SGHTA and FQGTGA. The CDR3 sequence is CASSLKFGPSEQFF. CDR3 sequence (DNA): TGTGCCAGCAGCTTAAAATTTGGACCGAGTGAGCAGTTCTTC.

V gene TRBV27 combines with J gene TRBJ2-6, with 8 bases aligning to TRBD1. This CDR3 contains 16 residues. CDR1 and CDR2 (germline): MNHEY, SMNVEV (reference sequence). J lost 1 base, V lost 6 bases, and 5 bases had no gene match. The CDR3 DNA is TGTGCCAGCAGACAGCAGGGGGCTTCTGGGGCCAACGTCCTGACTTTC. Protein: CASRQQGASGANVLTF.

The chain combines TRBV19 with TRBJ1-1; D not resolved. Deletions cut 5 bases from V and 1 base from J, with 8 bases between. CDR1 and CDR2 from the germline V gene are LNHDA and SQIVND (reference sequence). This CDR3 contains 13 residues. The CDR3 loop is CASSESPNTEAFF. In DNA form, the CDR3 reads TGTGCCAGTAGTGAGTCCCCGAACACTGAAGCTTTCTTT. The whole variable domain, remainder taken from reference TRBV19 and TRBJ1-1, is DGGITQSPKYLFRKEGQNVTLSCEQNLNHDAMYWYRQDPGQGLRLIYYSQIVNDFQKGDIAEGYSVSREKKESFPLTVTSAQKNPTAFYLCASSESPNTEAFFGQGTRLTVV.

The chain has TRBV10-3 and TRBJ2-5; D remains unclear. V lost 3 bases and J 3 bases, leaving 5 bases between the germline ends. CDR1 is ENHRY, CDR2 SYGVKD, per germline. The CDR3 has 12 amino acids. The CDR3 loop reads CAISDLKETQYF. The CDR3 region has the DNA TGTGCCATCAGTGACCTAAAAGAGACCCAGTACTTC.

The V and J genes are TRBV28 and TRBJ2-7, with D tentatively TRBD1 (6 bases). The V gene lost 5 bases and the J gene lost 0 bases, with 11 bases spanning the gap. The CDR3 has 14 amino acids. Germline V gene data show CDR1 as MDHEN and CDR2 as SYDVKM. The CDR3 bases are TGTGCCAGCAGTCTCTGGGACATCTCCTACGAGCAGTACTTC. Protein product: CASSLWDISYEQYF.

This clone has just one count. The rearrangement joins TRBV2 to TRBJ2-5; the match to TRBD2 covers 10 bases. The CDR3 has 14 residues. CDR1 and CDR2 from the germline V gene are SNHLY and FYNNEI. V was clipped by 6 bases and J by 4 bases; unmatched bases: 5. This CDR3 reads CASSRERGGETQYF. As DNA, the CDR3 is TGTGCCAGCAGCCGCGAGCGGGGGGGAGAGACCCAGTACTTC.

This rearrangement joins TRBV6-5 to TRBJ2-7; the D gene is possibly TRBD2 (7 bases). The CDR3 consists of 14 residues. Looked up from germline, CDR1 is MNHEY and CDR2 is SVGAGI. Trimming removed 6 bases at V and 1 base at J, with 13 bases between. CDR3 sequence reads: CASSPSGTSYEQYF. The CDR3, as DNA: TGTGCCAGCAGCCCCAGCGGGACATCCTACGAGCAGTACTTC.

The V and J genes are TRBV7-9 and TRBJ1-2; the D gene is possibly TRBD1 (6 bases). Germline loops: CDR1 SEHNR, CDR2 FQNEAQ (reference sequence). V was shortened by 1 base and J by 0 bases, with 15 bases between the two germline ends. This CDR3 has 17 amino acids. CDR3 region: CASSLVRQGLSNYGYTF. CDR3 bases: TGTGCCAGCAGCTTAGTTCGCCAGGGGTTGTCTAACTATGGCTACACCTTC.

The CDR3 is CASSPRGGLAGRGETQYF. The CDR3 DNA reads TGTGCCAGCTCACCACGCGGAGGACTAGCGGGAAGGGGAGAGACCCAGTACTTC. The chain carries TRBV18 and TRBJ2-5, with TRBD2 identical over 12 bases. Germline CDR1 and CDR2: KGHSH and LQKENI. CDR3 size: 18 residues. J gave up 4 bases and V 1 base, and 10 bases lay outside the gene matches.

The chain couples TRBV9 to TRBJ2-7; TRBD2 agrees at 7 bases. Germline trimming cut 4 bases from V and 5 bases from J; bases unmatched to any gene: 9. Germline CDR1 is SGDLS and CDR2 is YYNGEE. The CDR3 covers 14 residues. CDR3: CASSTGEGRHEQYF. For the CDR3, the DNA is TGTGCCAGCAGCACGGGGGAGGGTAGGCACGAGCAGTACTTC.

The chain uses TRBV2 and TRBJ2-2; D gene ambiguous. Germline assignment: CDR1 SNHLY and CDR2 FYNNEI. The CDR3 totals 13 residues. V was pared by 5 bases and J by 3 bases, with 7 bases between. CDR3 DNA sequence: TGTGCCAGCAGTCTGTCTCACACCGGGGAGCTGTTTTTT. Translated: CASSLSHTGELFF.

In its sample, this clone was seen once. As DNA, the CDR3 is TGTGCCAGCAGTTGGACAGTGGTGGGTGGAAACACCATATATTTT. Its translation is CASSWTVVGGNTIYF. The chain joins TRBV28 to TRBJ1-3, with D perhaps TRBD1 (6 bases). V was clipped by 4 bases and J by 3 bases, with 13 bases between them. This CDR3 spans 15 amino acids. Germline CDR1 and CDR2: MDHEN and SYDVKM.

This clone has a handful of counts. This sequence joins TRBV27 and TRBJ2-7, with a possible D match to TRBD2 (6 bases). The CDR3 has 15 residues. Per the germline V gene, CDR1 is MNHEY and CDR2 is SMNVEV (reference sequence). V was shortened by 2 bases and J by 5 bases, with 16 bases between the two germline ends. CDR3 in amino acids: CASSLGWGLPNEQYF. The DNA for the CDR3 is TGTGCCAGCAGTTTAGGATGGGGACTCCCAAACGAGCAGTACTTC.

This chain uses TRBV5-1 with TRBJ1-2, with D hard to call. V dropped 0 bases and J dropped 1 base, with 10 bases sitting between them. The CDR3 consists of 15 residues. The V gene's germline CDR1 is SGHRS and CDR2 YFSETQ. The CDR3 nucleotides read TGCGCCAGCAGCTTGGCGGCAACTCTTAACTATGGCTACACCTTC. Its translation: CASSLAATLNYGYTF.

The chain recombines TRBV6-5 with TRBJ1-4, with no clear D. Trimming took off 0 bases at V and 5 bases at J, with 13 bases between the two ends. Per germline, CDR1 MNHEY and CDR2 SVGAGI. The CDR3 spans 16 residues. The CDR3 DNA reads as TGTGCCAGCAGTTACTCAAAACAAGTAATAAATGAAAAACTGTTTTTT. This sequence encodes CASSYSKQVINEKLFF.

V and J are TRBV6-1 and TRBJ1-1, with D uncertain. CDR3 length: 16 amino acids. Germline V gives CDR1 MNHNS, CDR2 SASEGT. V was shortened by 1 base and J by 1 base, with 13 bases between the two germline ends. CDR3 sequence reads: CASSEGVWAQNTEAFF. For the CDR3, the DNA is TGTGCCAGCAGTGAAGGCGTATGGGCCCAGAACACTGAAGCTTTCTTT.

The V and J genes are TRBV6-5 and TRBJ2-5, with D possibly matching TRBD1 (5 bases). Looked up from germline, CDR1 is MNHEY and CDR2 is SVGAGI. This CDR3 is 14 amino acids long. Trimming removed 5 bases at V and 1 base at J, with 11 bases between. In nucleotides, the CDR3 is TGTGCCAGCAGTACAGGTGTAGCCCAAGAGACCCAGTACTTC. Translation: CASSTGVAQETQYF.